This T cell receptor (beta chain) was recorded in a study of blood T cell repertoires in COVID-19. Study information: Sites across the United States, Italy and Spain contributed samples from acute and convalescent COVID-19.

Per the study methods: Reference gene primer amplification gave nucleated cell count estimates. Sequenced by immunoSEQ multiplex PCR; TCRdb stores in-frame clones only, minus some. The DNA was the basis for D and trimming; V, J and clone size are from that table. The repertoire holds 200,000 to 300,000 clones, with roughly 86% as singletons. The germline CDR1 and CDR2 sequences are SQVTM and ANQGSEA. V dropped 4 bases and J dropped 0 bases, with 9 bases sitting between them. CDR3 length: 13 residues. The sequenced material came from peripheral blood. The receptor's source is a man aged 35 to 55 who had recovered from COVID-19. The chain has TRBV29-1 and TRBJ1-1; D is possibly TRBD1 (6 bases). The CDR3 reads CSVVYRVNTEAFF. CDR3 sequence (DNA): TGCAGCGTTGTTTACAGGGTGAACACTGAAGCTTTCTTT.